This T cell receptor (beta chain) was recovered during a study of blood T cell repertoires in COVID-19. Across the study: Italy, Spain and the United States were the sources of the convalescent and acute COVID-19 samples.

Per the authors' pipeline: Reference gene primer amplification gave estimated nucleated cell counts. Assay: immunoSEQ multiplex PCR; the TCRdb copy retains only in-frame clones and omits some. The D gene and trimming were derived from the DNA, and the V and J assignments and clone size from that table. Here the sample spans about 15,000 clones, around 79% being singletons. The CDR3 sequence is 13 residues long. V lost 4 bases and J lost 4, with 10 bases in between. Germline V CDR1 and CDR2: WNHNN, SYGVQD (reference sequence). The sample consisted of peripheral blood. The genes are TRBV10-1 and TRBJ2-5; the D is unclear. The sequence was obtained from an older woman with active COVID-19. Written as DNA, the CDR3 is TGCGCCAGCAGTGGGGCGCCGCTAGAGACCCAGTACTTC. Translated, it gives CASSGAPLETQYF.